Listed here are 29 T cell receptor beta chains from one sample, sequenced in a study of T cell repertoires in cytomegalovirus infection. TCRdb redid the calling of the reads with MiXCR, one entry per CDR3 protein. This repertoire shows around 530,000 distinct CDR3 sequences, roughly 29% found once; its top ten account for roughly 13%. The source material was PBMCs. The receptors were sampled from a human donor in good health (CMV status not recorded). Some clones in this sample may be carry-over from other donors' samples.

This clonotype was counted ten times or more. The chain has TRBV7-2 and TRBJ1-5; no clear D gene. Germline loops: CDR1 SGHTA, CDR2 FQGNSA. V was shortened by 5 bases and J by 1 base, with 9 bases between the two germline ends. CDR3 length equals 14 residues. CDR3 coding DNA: TGTGCCAGCAGCACCCGAGGGAGCAATCAGCCCCAGCATTTT. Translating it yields CASSTRGSNQPQHF.

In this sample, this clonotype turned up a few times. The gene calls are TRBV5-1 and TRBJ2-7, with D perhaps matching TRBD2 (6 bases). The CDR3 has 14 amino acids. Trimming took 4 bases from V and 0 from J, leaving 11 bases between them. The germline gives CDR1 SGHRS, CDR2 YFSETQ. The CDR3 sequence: CASSDRGLSYEQYF. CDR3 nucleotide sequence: TGCGCCAGCAGCGACCGGGGACTCTCCTACGAGCAGTACTTC.

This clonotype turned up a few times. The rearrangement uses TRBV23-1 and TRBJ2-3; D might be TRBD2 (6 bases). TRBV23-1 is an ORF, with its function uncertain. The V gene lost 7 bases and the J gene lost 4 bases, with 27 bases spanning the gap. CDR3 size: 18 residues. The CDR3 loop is CASTSIKGAGTGADTQYF. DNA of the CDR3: TGCGCCAGCACCTCAATCAAGGGCGCAGGAACGGGGGCAGATACGCAGTATTTT.

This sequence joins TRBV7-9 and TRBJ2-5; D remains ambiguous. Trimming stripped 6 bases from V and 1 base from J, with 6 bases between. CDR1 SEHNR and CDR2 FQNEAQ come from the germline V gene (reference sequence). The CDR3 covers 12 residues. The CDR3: CASSRIQETQYF. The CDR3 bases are TGTGCCAGCAGTAGGATCCAAGAGACCCAGTACTTC.

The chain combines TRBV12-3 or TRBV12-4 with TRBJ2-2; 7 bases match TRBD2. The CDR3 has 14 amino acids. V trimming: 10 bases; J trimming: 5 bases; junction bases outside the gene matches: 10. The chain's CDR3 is CATQGDYLTGELFF. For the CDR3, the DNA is TGTGCCACCCAAGGGGACTACCTTACCGGGGAGCTGTTTTTT.

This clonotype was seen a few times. As DNA, the CDR3 is TGTGCCAGCAGAGCCCTAGCGGGGACCTCCTACGAGCAGTACGTC. Protein product: CASRALAGTSYEQYV. The chain has TRBV6-1 and TRBJ2-7, with 9 nucleotides matching TRBD2. The CDR3 contains 15 residues. Germline assignment: CDR1 MNHNS and CDR2 SASEGT. Losses at the gene ends were 6 bases for V and 0 bases for J; bases not matched to a gene: 6.

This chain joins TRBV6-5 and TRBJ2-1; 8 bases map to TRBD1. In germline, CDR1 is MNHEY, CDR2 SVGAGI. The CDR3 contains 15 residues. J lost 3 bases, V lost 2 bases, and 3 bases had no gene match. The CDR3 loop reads CASSYGDRFYNEQFF. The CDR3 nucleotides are TGTGCCAGCAGTTACGGGGACAGGTTCTACAATGAGCAGTTCTTC.

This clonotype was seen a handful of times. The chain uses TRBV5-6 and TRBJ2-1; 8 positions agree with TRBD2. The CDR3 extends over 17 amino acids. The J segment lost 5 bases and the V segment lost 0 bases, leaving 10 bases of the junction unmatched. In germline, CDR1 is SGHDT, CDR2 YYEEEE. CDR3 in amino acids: CASSLVMTSVGNNEQFF. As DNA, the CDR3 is TGTGCCAGCAGCTTGGTTATGACTAGCGTGGGGAACAATGAGCAGTTCTTC.

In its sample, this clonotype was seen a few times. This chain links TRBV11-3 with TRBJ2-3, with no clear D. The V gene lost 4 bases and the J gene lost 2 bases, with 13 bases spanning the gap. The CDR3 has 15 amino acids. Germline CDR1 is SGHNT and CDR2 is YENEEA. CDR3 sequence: CASSSTLIPTDTQYF. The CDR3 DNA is TGTGCCAGCAGCTCGACTCTAATCCCCACAGATACGCAGTATTTT.

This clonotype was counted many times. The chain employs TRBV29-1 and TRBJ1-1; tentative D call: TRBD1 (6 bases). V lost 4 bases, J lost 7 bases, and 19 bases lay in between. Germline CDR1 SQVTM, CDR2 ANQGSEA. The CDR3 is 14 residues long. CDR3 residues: CSVAFTGFVSEAFF. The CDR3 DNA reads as TGCAGCGTTGCGTTTACAGGGTTTGTGAGTGAAGCTTTCTTT. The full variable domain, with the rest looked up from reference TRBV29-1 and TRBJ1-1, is SAVISQKPSRDICQRGTSLTIQCQVDSQVTMMFWYRQQPGQSLTLIATANQGSEATYESGFVIDKFPISRPNLTFSTLTVSNMSPEDSSIYLCSVAFTGFVSEAFFGQGTRLTVV.

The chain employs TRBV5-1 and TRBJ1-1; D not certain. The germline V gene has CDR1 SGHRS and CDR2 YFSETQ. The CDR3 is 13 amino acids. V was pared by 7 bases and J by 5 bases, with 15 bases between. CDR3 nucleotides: TGCGCCAGCTCCGAGGGATATGCAACTGAAGCTTTCTTT. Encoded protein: CASSEGYATEAFF.

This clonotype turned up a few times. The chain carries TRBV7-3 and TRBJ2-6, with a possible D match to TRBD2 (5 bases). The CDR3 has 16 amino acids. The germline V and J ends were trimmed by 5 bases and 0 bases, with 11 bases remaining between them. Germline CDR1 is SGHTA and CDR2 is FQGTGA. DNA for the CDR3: TGTGCCAGCAGCCCCGGGATGAGCTCTGGGGCCAACGTCCTGACTTTC. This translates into CASSPGMSSGANVLTF.

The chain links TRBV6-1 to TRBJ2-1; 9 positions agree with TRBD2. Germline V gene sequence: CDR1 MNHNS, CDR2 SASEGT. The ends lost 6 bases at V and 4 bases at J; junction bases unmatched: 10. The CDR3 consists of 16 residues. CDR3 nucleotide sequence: TGTGCCAGCAGCCCCGGGGGCGGGAGGGAATACAATGAGCAGTTCTTC. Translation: CASSPGGGREYNEQFF.

The CDR3 spells CASSTRRVDQPQHF. DNA of the CDR3: TGTGCCAGTAGTACCCGGCGGGTGGATCAGCCCCAGCATTTT. The chain has TRBV19 and TRBJ1-5; the D is unclear. V lost 4 bases to trimming and J lost 5 bases, with 12 bases between them. Germline-derived CDR1 and CDR2 are LNHDA and SQIVND (reference sequence). The CDR3 consists of 14 residues.

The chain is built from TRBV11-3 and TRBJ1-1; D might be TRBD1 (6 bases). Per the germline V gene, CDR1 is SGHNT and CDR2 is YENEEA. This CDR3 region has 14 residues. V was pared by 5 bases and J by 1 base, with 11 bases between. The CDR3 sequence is CASSRLQGNTEAFF. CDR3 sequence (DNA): TGTGCCAGCAGCCGACTACAGGGGAACACTGAAGCTTTCTTT.

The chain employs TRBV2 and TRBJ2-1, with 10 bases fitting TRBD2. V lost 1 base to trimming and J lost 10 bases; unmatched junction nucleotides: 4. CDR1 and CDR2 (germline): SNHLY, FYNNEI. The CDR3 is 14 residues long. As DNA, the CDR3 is TGTGCCAGCAGTGAAGAGCGGGGGGGTTCGGAGCAGTTCTTC. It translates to CASSEERGGSEQFF.

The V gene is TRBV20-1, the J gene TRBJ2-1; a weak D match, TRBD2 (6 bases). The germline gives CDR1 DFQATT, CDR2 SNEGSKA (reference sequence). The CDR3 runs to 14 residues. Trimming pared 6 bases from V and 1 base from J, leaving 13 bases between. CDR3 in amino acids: CSAGGRVSYNEQFF. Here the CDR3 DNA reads TGCAGTGCGGGGGGTCGGGTGTCCTACAATGAGCAGTTCTTC.

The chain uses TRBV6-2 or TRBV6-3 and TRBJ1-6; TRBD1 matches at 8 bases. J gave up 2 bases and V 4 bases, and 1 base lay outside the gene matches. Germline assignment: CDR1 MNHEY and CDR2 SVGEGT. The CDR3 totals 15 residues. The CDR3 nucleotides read TGTGCCAGCAGTTCGGACAGGGCCTATAATTCACCCCTCCACTTT. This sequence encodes CASSSDRAYNSPLHF.

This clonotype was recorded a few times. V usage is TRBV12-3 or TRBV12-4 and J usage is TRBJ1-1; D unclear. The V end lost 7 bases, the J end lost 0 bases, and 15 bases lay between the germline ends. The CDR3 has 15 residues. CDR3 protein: CASKRAMVVNTEAFF. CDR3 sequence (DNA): TGTGCCAGCAAGAGGGCGATGGTTGTGAACACTGAAGCTTTCTTT.

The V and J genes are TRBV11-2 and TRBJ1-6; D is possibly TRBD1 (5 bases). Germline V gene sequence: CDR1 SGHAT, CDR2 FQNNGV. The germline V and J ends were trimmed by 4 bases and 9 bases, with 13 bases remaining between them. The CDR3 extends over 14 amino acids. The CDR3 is CASSSQEGSSPLHF. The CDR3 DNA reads TGTGCCAGCAGCTCACAGGAGGGGAGTTCACCCCTCCACTTT.

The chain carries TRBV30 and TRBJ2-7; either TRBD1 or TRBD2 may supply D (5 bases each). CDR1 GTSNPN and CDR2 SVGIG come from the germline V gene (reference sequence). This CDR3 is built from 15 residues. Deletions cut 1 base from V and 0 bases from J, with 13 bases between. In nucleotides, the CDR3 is TGTGCCTGGAGTGGGGGGAACCGTAACTCCTACGAGCAGTACTTC. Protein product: CAWSGGNRNSYEQYF.

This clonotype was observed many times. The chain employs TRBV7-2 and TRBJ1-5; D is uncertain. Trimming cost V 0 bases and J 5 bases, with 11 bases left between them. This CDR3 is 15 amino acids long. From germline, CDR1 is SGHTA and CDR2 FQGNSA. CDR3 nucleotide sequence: TGTGCCAGCAGCTTAGCATCAGGACGTCATCAGCCCCAGCATTTT. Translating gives CASSLASGRHQPQHF. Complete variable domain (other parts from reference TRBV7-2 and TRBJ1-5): GAGVSQSPSNKVTEKGKDVELRCDPISGHTALYWYRQSLGQGLEFLIYFQGNSAPDKSGLPSDRFSAERTGGSVSTLTIQRTQQEDSAVYLCASSLASGRHQPQHFGDGTRLSIL.

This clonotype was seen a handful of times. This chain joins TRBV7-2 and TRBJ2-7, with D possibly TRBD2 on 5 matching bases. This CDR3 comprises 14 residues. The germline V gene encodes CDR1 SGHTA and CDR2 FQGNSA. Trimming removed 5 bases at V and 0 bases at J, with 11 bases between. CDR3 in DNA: TGTGCCAGCAGCCCCGCAGGACTCTCCTACGAGCAGTACTTC. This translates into CASSPAGLSYEQYF. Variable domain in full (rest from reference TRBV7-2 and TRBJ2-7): GAGVSQSPSNKVTEKGKDVELRCDPISGHTALYWYRQSLGQGLEFLIYFQGNSAPDKSGLPSDRFSAERTGGSVSTLTIQRTQQEDSAVYLCASSPAGLSYEQYFGPGTRLTVT.

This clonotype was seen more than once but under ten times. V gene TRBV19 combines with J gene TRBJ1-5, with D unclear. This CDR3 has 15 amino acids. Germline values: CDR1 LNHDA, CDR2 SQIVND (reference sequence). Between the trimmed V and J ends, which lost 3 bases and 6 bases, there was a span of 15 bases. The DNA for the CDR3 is TGTGCCAGTAGTATCCAGGCCGTGGGATCTCAGCCCCAGCATTTT. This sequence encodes CASSIQAVGSQPQHF.

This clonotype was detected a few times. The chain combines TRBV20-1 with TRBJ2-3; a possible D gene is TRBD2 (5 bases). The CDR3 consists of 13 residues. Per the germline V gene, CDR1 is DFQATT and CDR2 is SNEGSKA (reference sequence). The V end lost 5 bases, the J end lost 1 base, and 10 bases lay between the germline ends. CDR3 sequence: CSAFPGGTDTQYF. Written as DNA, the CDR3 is TGCAGTGCTTTCCCCGGGGGCACAGATACGCAGTATTTT.

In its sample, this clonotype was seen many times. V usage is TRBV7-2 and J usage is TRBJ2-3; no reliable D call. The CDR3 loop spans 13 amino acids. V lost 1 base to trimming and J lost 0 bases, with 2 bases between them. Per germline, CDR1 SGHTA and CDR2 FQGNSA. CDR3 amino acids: CASSLVSTDTQYF. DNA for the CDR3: TGTGCCAGCAGCTTAGTCAGCACAGATACGCAGTATTTT.

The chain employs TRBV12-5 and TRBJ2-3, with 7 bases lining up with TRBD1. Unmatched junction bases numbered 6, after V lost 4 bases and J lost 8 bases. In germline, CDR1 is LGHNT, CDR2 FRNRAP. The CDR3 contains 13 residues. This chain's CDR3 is CASGWGTDRTQYF. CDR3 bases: TGTGCTAGTGGTTGGGGGACAGATCGTACGCAGTATTTT.

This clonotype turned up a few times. The CDR3: CASSMVAGVPDTQYF. The CDR3 nucleotides are TGTGCCAGTAGTATGGTAGCGGGAGTACCAGATACGCAGTATTTT. The J gene is TRBJ2-3, the V gene TRBV19; 9 positions match TRBD2. From germline, CDR1 is LNHDA and CDR2 SQIVND (reference sequence). Trimming took 3 bases from V and 4 from J; bases not matched to a gene: 5. This CDR3 region has 15 residues.

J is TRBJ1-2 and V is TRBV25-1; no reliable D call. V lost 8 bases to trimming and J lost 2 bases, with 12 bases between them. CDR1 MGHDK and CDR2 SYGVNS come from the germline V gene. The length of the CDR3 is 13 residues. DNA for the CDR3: TGTGCCAGCTCCACCGGGCCGAACTATGGCTACACCTTC. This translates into CASSTGPNYGYTF.